These 12 T cell receptor beta chains originate from one sample sequenced in a study of T cells in Graves' hyperthyroidism and ophthalmopathy. The CDR3 regions of TCR beta were amplified from RNA transcripts. Researchers ran a first-round RT-PCR on the TCR CDR3 using the HTBI primer set. TCRdb re-called the multiplex PCR reads with MiXCR, one entry per CDR3 protein. Here the sample spans around 440,000 distinct CDR3 sequences, 15% to 17% being singletons. Sequenced: blood. The origin of the receptors is a woman under 30 with Graves' hyperthyroidism.

The chain couples TRBV30 to TRBJ1-2; a weak D match, TRBD1 (6 bases). The CDR3 consists of 13 residues. V was shortened by 1 base and J by 4 bases, with 10 bases between the two germline ends. CDR1 is GTSNPN, CDR2 SVGIG, per germline (reference sequence). The CDR3 region is CAWSEQGSYGYTF. The CDR3 DNA reads TGTGCCTGGAGTGAGCAGGGGTCCTATGGCTACACCTTC.

Ten or more counts support this clonotype. The chain recombines TRBV5-1 with TRBJ2-1; no clear D gene. With 0 bases removed from V and 2 bases from J, the gap between germline ends came to 6 bases. This CDR3 has 14 amino acids. From germline, CDR1 is SGHRS and CDR2 YFSETQ. This CDR3 reads CASSLEWPYNEQFF. The CDR3 nucleotides read TGCGCCAGCAGCTTGGAATGGCCCTACAATGAGCAGTTCTTC. Full variable domain (outside the CDR3, taken from reference TRBV5-1 and TRBJ2-1): KAGVTQTPRYLIKTRGQQVTLSCSPISGHRSVSWYQQTPGQGLQFLFEYFSETQRNKGNFPGRFSGRQFSNSRSEMNVSTLELGDSALYLCASSLEWPYNEQFFGPGTRLTVL.

The rearrangement links TRBV7-9 to TRBJ2-2, with 11 bases identical to TRBD2. Unmatched junction bases numbered 3, after V lost 0 bases and J lost 3 bases. This CDR3 is 17 amino acids long. Germline assignment: CDR1 SEHNR and CDR2 FQNEAQ (reference sequence). Here the CDR3 reads CASSLALAGADTGELFF. The CDR3 DNA sequence: TGTGCCAGCAGCTTAGCACTAGCGGGAGCTGACACCGGGGAGCTGTTTTTT.

The table lists this clonotype with many counts. The rearrangement uses TRBV12-3 or TRBV12-4 and TRBJ1-3; a weak D match, TRBD1 (6 bases). The V gene lost 5 bases and the J gene lost 1 base, with 15 bases spanning the gap. The CDR3 totals 16 residues. The CDR3 region is CASSPLGGLSGNTIYF. CDR3 DNA sequence: TGTGCCAGCAGTCCCCTAGGGGGGTTATCTGGAAACACCATATATTTT.

The chain employs TRBV28 and TRBJ1-1; D may be TRBD1 (5 bases). CDR3 length: 14 amino acids. V was trimmed by 6 bases and J by 6 bases, leaving 17 bases between them. The germline gives CDR1 MDHEN, CDR2 SYDVKM. CDR3 sequence: CASSPTELRAEAFF. The CDR3 nucleotides are TGTGCCAGCAGCCCGACAGAGCTTAGAGCTGAAGCTTTCTTT.

In the case of this clonotype: Since a much larger clone is just one base distant, this may be a read error. This chain joins TRBV30 and TRBJ2-1; D possibly corresponds to TRBD2 (6 bases). CDR3 length: 14 residues. Germline CDR1 reads GTSNPN; CDR2 reads SVGIG (reference sequence). The CDR3 coding sequence is TGTGCCTGGGCCCCCGGAGGGTTCAACAATGAGCAGCTCTTC. It yields the protein CAWAPGGFNNEQLF.

This chain uses TRBV4-2 with TRBJ2-5, with 8 nucleotides matching TRBD1. Germline V gene sequence: CDR1 LGHNA, CDR2 YNFKEQ. V lost 5 bases and J lost 1; bases outside the gene matches: 9. The CDR3 runs 16 residues. CDR3 region: CASSKGTGGGQETQYF. The DNA of the CDR3 is TGTGCCAGCAGCAAGGGGACAGGAGGGGGCCAAGAGACCCAGTACTTC.

This clonotype was counted ten times or more. The rearrangement uses TRBV12-3 or TRBV12-4 and TRBJ1-2, with 7 bases matching TRBD1. V was pared by 3 bases and J by 8 bases, with 6 bases of the junction left unmatched. This CDR3 comprises 13 residues. CDR3 DNA sequence: TGTGCCAGCAGTTTTCTCGGGACAGAAGGCTACACCTTC. It yields the protein CASSFLGTEGYTF.

This clonotype was detected many times. The chain has TRBV7-6 and TRBJ2-3; 14 bases align to TRBD2. J lost 3 bases, V lost 0 bases, and 5 bases had no gene match. CDR1 and CDR2 (germline): SGHVS, FNYEAQ. The CDR3 is 18 amino acids. CDR3 in amino acids: CASSLARGTSGRTDTQYF. CDR3 nucleotide sequence: TGTGCCAGCAGCTTAGCGCGAGGGACTAGCGGGAGAACAGATACGCAGTATTTT.

The table lists this clonotype with many counts. The chain employs TRBV3-1 and TRBJ2-7; D not resolved. The CDR3 sequence is 14 residues long. Trimming removed 1 base from V and 5 bases from J, with 12 bases in between. CDR1 and CDR2 from the germline V gene are LGHDT and YNNKEL (reference sequence). The CDR3 is CASSQGVGNDEQYF. For the CDR3, the DNA is TGTGCCAGCAGCCAAGGCGTGGGGAACGACGAGCAGTACTTC.

The table lists this clonotype with many counts. This chain links TRBV2 with TRBJ2-7, with 8 bases lining up with TRBD1. V gave up 4 bases and J gave up 2 bases; unmatched junction bases: 10. The CDR3 runs to 16 residues. CDR1 is SNHLY, CDR2 FYNNEI, per germline. CDR3 region: CASSGGDRGLPYEQYF. The DNA for the CDR3 is TGTGCCAGCAGTGGAGGCGACAGGGGCCTTCCCTACGAGCAGTACTTC.

This clonotype occurred many times. The V and J genes are TRBV19 and TRBJ1-1; D may be TRBD1 (5 bases). This CDR3 has 12 amino acids. Germline V gene data show CDR1 as LNHDA and CDR2 as SQIVND (reference sequence). Trimming cost V 5 bases and J 6 bases, with 10 bases left between them. The CDR3 sequence is CASSRGVSEAFF. DNA for the CDR3: TGTGCCAGTAGTCGGGGCGTCTCTGAAGCTTTCTTT.